This section outlines one TCR beta chain sequence together with its context. Germline CDR1 is MNHEY and CDR2 is SMNVEV (reference sequence). V was cut by 5 bases and J by 5 bases, with 12 bases left in between. The length of the CDR3 is 13 residues. Measured with immunoSEQ multiplex PCR; TCRdb has only the in-frame clones, and not every one. Among approximately 150,000 clones listed, about 92% were seen once. These data come from a study of T cell responses to AZD1222 COVID-19 vaccine. This chain connects TRBV27 to TRBJ1-2; the D gene is possibly TRBD1 (5 bases). Sequenced material: peripheral blood, taken on day 0 of AZD1222 vaccination. The clonotype originates from an adult in good health. CDR3 sequence: CASSPGLGYGYTF. CDR3 DNA sequence: TGTGCCAGCAGTCCAGGGTTGGGGTATGGCTACACCTTC.